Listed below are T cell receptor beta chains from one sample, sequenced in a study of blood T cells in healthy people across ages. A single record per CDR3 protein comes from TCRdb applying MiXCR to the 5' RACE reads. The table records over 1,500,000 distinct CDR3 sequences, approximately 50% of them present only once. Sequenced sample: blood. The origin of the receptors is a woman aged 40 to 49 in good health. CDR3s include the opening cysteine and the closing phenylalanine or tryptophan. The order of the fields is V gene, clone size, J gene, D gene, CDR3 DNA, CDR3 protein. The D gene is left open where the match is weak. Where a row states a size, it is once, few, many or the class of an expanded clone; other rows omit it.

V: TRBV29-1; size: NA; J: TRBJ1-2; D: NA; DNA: TGCAGCGTTGCCCAAATAGGTTCAGGGACGGGCTATGGCTACACCTTC; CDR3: CSVAQIGSGTGYGYTF
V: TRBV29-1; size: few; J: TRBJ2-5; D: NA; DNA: TGCAGCGTTGTGGGCAGTAGCCAAGAGACCCAGTACTTC; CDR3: CSVVGSSQETQYF
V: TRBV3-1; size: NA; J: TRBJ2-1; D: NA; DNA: TGTGCCAGCAGCCAATGGGGCAGGGTGGACGATGAGCAGTTCTTC; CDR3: CASSQWGRVDDEQFF
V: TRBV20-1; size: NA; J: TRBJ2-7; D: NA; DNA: TGCAGTGCTAGACCAACGACTGCCGGGACACCCAACTACGAGCAGTACTTC; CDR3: CSARPTTAGTPNYEQYF
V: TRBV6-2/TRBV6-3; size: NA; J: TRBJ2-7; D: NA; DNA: TGTGCCAGCAGTTACCTCCCGGGGACTGGCTACTACGAGCAGTACTTC; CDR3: CASSYLPGTGYYEQYF
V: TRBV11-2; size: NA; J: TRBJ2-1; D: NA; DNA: TGTGCCAGCAGCCACCGTGCCCGGAGGCCGCAAGAGGAGCAGTTCTTC; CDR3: CASSHRARRPQEEQFF
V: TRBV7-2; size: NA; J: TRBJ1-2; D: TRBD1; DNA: TGTGCCAGCAGCATCCCGGGACAGGGAGTGGGGTACACCTTC; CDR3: CASSIPGQGVGYTF
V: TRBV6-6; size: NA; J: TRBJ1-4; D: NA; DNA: TGTGCCAGCAGTAACCAGGTGGGGCGTGAAAAACTGTTTTTT; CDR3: CASSNQVGREKLFF
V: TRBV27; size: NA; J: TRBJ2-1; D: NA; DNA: TGTGCCAGCAGTTCTGCAGGTGCTTCCTCCTACAATGAGCAGTTCTTC; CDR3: CASSSAGASSYNEQFF
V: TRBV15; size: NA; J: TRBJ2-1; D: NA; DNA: TGTGCCACCAGCAGAGATTATACGGGGGCTGAGCAGTTCTTC; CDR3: CATSRDYTGAEQFF
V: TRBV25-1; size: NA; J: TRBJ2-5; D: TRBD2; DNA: TGTGCCAGCAGTGAATACGGGGGGGACCAAGAGACCCAGTACTTC; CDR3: CASSEYGGDQETQYF
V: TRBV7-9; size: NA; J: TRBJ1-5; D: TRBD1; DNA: TGTGCCAGCAGCGAAGCGGACAGGGCACACAATCAGCCCCAGCATTTT; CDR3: CASSEADRAHNQPQHF
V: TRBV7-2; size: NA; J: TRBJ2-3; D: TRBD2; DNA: TGTGCCAGCAGCAACCCCAAACTAGCGGGGGGGAAATTAGATACGCAGTATTTT; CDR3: CASSNPKLAGGKLDTQYF
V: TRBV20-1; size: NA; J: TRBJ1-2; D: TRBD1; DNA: TGCAGTGTCCCCAACCGGGACAGGGTTGATGGCTACACCTTC; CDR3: CSVPNRDRVDGYTF
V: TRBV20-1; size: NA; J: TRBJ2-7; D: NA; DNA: TGCAGTGCTAGTGGGACCCTGAGAAACGAGCAGTACTTC; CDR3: CSASGTLRNEQYF
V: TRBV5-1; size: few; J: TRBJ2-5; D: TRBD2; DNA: TGCGCCAGCAGCTATCCTAGCGGGGGGGCCTTACTTCAAGAGACCCAGTACTTC; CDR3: CASSYPSGGALLQETQYF
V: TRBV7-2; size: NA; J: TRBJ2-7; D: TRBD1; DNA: TGTGCCAGCAGCTTAGCTGGGACAGGAAAATCCTACGAGCAGTACTTC; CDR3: CASSLAGTGKSYEQYF
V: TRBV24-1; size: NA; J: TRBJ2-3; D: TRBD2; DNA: TGTGCCACCAGTGATTTGGGACTAGCGGGGGGGTCTTGGGGAGATACGCAGTATTTT; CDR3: CATSDLGLAGGSWGDTQYF
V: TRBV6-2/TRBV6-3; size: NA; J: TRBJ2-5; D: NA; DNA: TGTGCCAGCAGTTACGGGGGCACGGTCGAGACCCAGTACTTC; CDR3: CASSYGGTVETQYF